Ten or more counts support the clone carrying this T cell receptor (beta chain). This sample is drawn from a study of T cells in Graves' hyperthyroidism and ophthalmopathy. V lost 0 bases, J lost 0 bases, and 3 bases lay in between. The germline gives CDR1 PRHDT, CDR2 FYEKMQ (reference sequence). CDR3 length equals 13 residues. Template material for amplifying TCR beta CDR3 regions consisted of RNA transcripts. TCR CDR3 underwent first-round RT-PCR with the HTBI primer set. Each CDR3 protein gets one entry after TCRdb re-called the multiplex PCR reads with MiXCR. The sample lists roughly 99,000 distinct CDR3 sequences, 15% to 20% seen once, with 40% to 50% in the top ten.

The chain couples TRBV13 to TRBJ2-7; D is undetermined. The sequencing sample was made of blood. This TCR was recovered from a woman aged 45-65 years with Graves' hyperthyroidism. The CDR3 region is CASSLGSSYEQYF. The CDR3 DNA is TGTGCCAGCAGCTTAGGGAGCTCCTACGAGCAGTACTTC.